A single sample is the source of the 7 T cell receptor beta chains below, sequenced in a study of T cells in Graves' hyperthyroidism and ophthalmopathy. TCR beta CDR3 regions were amplified from RNA transcripts. The HTBI primer set served for first-round RT-PCR of the TCR CDR3. MiXCR, applied by TCRdb to the multiplex PCR reads, yields one record per CDR3 protein. The sample yields approximately 530,000 distinct CDR3 sequences, just under 20% seen once. The sequenced material came from blood. These receptors all stem from a man aged 35 to 55 with Graves' ophthalmopathy.

V and J are TRBV12-3 or TRBV12-4 and TRBJ2-3; tentatively, D is TRBD2 (6 bases). The CDR3 extends over 16 amino acids. V was cut by 3 bases and J by 4 bases, with 17 bases left in between. The CDR3 loop is CASSFGRRRRADTQYF. In DNA, the CDR3 is TGTGCCAGCAGTTTTGGCCGCAGAAGGAGGGCAGATACGCAGTATTTT.

This clonotype was found a few times. CDR3 protein: CAVTGEYEQYF. CDR3 bases: TGTGCCGTGACTGGAGAGTACGAGCAGTACTTC. The chain employs TRBV6-1 and TRBJ2-7; no clear D gene. Trimming shortened V by 11 bases and J by 4 bases, and 12 bases separated the two germline ends. The CDR3 contains 11 residues. The germline V gene encodes CDR1 MNHNS and CDR2 SASEGT.

This clonotype occurred a few times. The rearrangement links TRBV29-1 to TRBJ2-2; D gene unclear. The CDR3 length is 13 residues. Trimming shortened V by 6 bases and J by 7 bases, and 15 bases separated the two germline ends. The germline gives CDR1 SQVTM, CDR2 ANQGSEA. In nucleotides, the CDR3 is TGCAGCGTGGTTTACCCGGATGGCGGGGAGCTGTTTTTT. This encodes CSVVYPDGGELFF.

A few counts support this clonotype. This chain links TRBV5-1 with TRBJ2-2, with D perhaps matching TRBD2 (5 bases). The CDR3 contains 15 residues. V lost 4 bases, J lost 4 bases, and 14 bases lay in between. Looked up from germline, CDR1 is SGHRS and CDR2 is YFSETQ. CDR3: CASSPDLSPTGELFF. In DNA form, the CDR3 reads TGCGCCAGCAGCCCGGACTTAAGTCCCACCGGGGAGCTGTTTTTT.

This clonotype was observed at least ten times. The genes are TRBV20-1 and TRBJ2-1; the match to TRBD2 covers 8 bases. CDR1 is DFQATT, CDR2 SNEGSKA, per germline (reference sequence). V shed 7 bases, J shed 6 bases, and the junction held 5 bases outside the gene matches. This CDR3 is 12 amino acids long. The CDR3 DNA is TGCAGTGTAGGGACTAGAATCAATGAGCAGTTCTTC. Residues: CSVGTRINEQFF.

This clonotype was recorded a few times. The rearrangement uses TRBV12-3 or TRBV12-4 and TRBJ1-2; 7 nucleotides match TRBD1. The CDR3 length is 14 residues. V was clipped by 5 bases and J by 6 bases; unmatched bases: 9. CDR3 sequence reads: CASSTRGGLNGYTF. The CDR3 DNA is TGTGCCAGCAGTACCAGGGGGGGGCTCAATGGCTACACCTTC.

Only a few counts were recorded for this clonotype. The chain links TRBV7-9 to TRBJ2-1, with D maybe TRBD2 (7 bases). The germline V gene encodes CDR1 SEHNR and CDR2 FQNEAQ (reference sequence). The CDR3 spans 15 residues. V was pared by 5 bases and J by 5 bases, with 16 bases between. CDR3 DNA sequence: TGTGCCAGCAGCCAAGGCGGGGGCCTTGACAATGAGCAGTTCTTC. Its translation: CASSQGGGLDNEQFF. The variable domain in full, with the rest retrieved from reference TRBV7-9 and TRBJ2-1, is DTGVSQNPRHKITKRGQNVTFRCDPISEHNRLYWYRQTLGQGPEFLTYFQNEAQLEKSRLLSDRFSAERPKGSFSTLEIQRTEQGDSAMYLCASSQGGGLDNEQFFGPGTRLTVL.